This TCR beta chain was retrieved from a study of OX40 agonist ivuxolimab in advanced cancers. Across the study: The eligibility criteria allowed prior anti-PD-1, anti-PD-L1 or anti-CTLA-4 therapy, and under 50% had some.

Study outcomes and limitations: Some patients who did not respond also had low normalized T-cell clonal expansion.

V shed 4 bases, J shed 11 bases, and the junction held 5 bases outside the gene matches. Germline-derived CDR1 and CDR2 are SGDLS and YYNGEE. This CDR3 region has 14 residues. On this clone itself: The antigen is unknown.

The method was immunoSEQ multiplex PCR; TCRdb's version includes in-frame clones alone and lacks a portion of them. Among more than 75,000 clones, approximately 90% were seen once, and the ten largest hold over 0.75%. A history of autoimmune disease or systemic immunosuppression excluded patients. The sampling schedule covered blood at baseline, cycle 4 day 1, and cycle 7 day 1. The rearrangement joins TRBV9 to TRBJ2-1; 14 nucleotides line up with TRBD2. This sample comprised CD4+ or CD8+ T cells sorted from blood, obtained in a trial of the OX40 agonist ivuxolimab. The source of this sequence is an adult with an advanced solid tumor such as melanoma, head and neck, liver or kidney cancer. The CDR3 DNA reads as TGTGCCAGCAGCACGGGACTAGCGGGAGCCCAGCAGTTCTTC. This sequence encodes CASSTGLAGAQQFF.